One sample yielded the 5 T cell receptor beta chains listed below, sequenced in a study of T cells in Graves' hyperthyroidism and ophthalmopathy. From RNA transcripts, TCR beta CDR3 regions were amplified. HTBI primers drove first-round RT-PCR of the TCR CDR3. TCRdb itself ran the multiplex PCR reads through MiXCR, one entry per CDR3 protein. The table has fewer than 500,000 distinct CDR3 sequences, approximately 13% seen once. The sample taken for sequencing was blood. The receptors were sampled from a man aged 25-45 years with Graves' hyperthyroidism that later progressed to Graves' ophthalmopathy.

Note on this clonotype: This may stem from a read error, because a much larger clone lies one nucleotide away. The conserved closing phenylalanine or tryptophan is absent in this CDR3, likely reflecting a read error. The V and J genes are TRBV11-2 and TRBJ1-2; possibly TRBD1 for D (6 bases). The CDR3 is made up of 14 amino acids. Trimming removed 1 base at V and 2 bases at J, with 8 bases between. CDR1 and CDR2 (germline): SGHAT, FQNNGV. CDR3 DNA sequence: TGTGCCAGCAGCTTAGCAGGGGAGAACTATGGCTACACCTGC. Translation gives CASSLAGENYGYTC.

Points on this clonotype: A much larger clonotype is one base distant, so this may be a read error. The V call is TRBV30, the J call TRBJ2-1; possibly TRBD2 for D (6 bases). Germline V gene lookup returns CDR1 GTSNPN and CDR2 SVGIG (reference sequence). This CDR3 contains 16 residues. The CDR3 loop reads CAWSRLGGAAGNEQLF. In DNA form, the CDR3 reads TGTGCCTGGAGTAGACTGGGCGGGGCCGCGGGGAATGAGCAGTTATTC.

This clonotype was picked up many times. The chain combines TRBV27 with TRBJ1-6; 7 nucleotides agree with TRBD1. Trimming removed 5 bases from V and 6 bases from J; junction bases left unmatched: 10. The CDR3 is made up of 16 amino acids. Looked up from germline, CDR1 is MNHEY and CDR2 is SMNVEV (reference sequence). The DNA for the CDR3 is TGTGCCAGCAGTCCAACGACAGGGTTTAGTAATTCACCCCTCCACTTT. As protein: CASSPTTGFSNSPLHF.

This clonotype was observed at least ten times. The V gene is TRBV20-1, the J gene TRBJ1-5; tentatively, D is TRBD1 (6 bases). With 5 bases removed from V and 1 base from J, the gap between germline ends came to 15 bases. There are 15 residues in the CDR3. Per the germline V gene, CDR1 is DFQATT and CDR2 is SNEGSKA (reference sequence). Written as DNA, the CDR3 is TGCAGTGCTCGACGACTCCAGGGGAGCAATCAGCCCCAGCATTTT. Amino acids: CSARRLQGSNQPQHF.

The chain employs TRBV19 and TRBJ2-7; TRBD1 matches at 8 bases. Germline lookup yields CDR1 LNHDA and CDR2 SQIVND (reference sequence). Germline trimming cut 6 bases from V and 7 bases from J; bases unmatched to any gene: 11. This CDR3 spans 14 amino acids. The CDR3 sequence: CASRGDRSSREQYF. The CDR3 bases are TGTGCCAGTAGAGGGGACAGGTCGTCCCGGGAGCAGTACTTC.